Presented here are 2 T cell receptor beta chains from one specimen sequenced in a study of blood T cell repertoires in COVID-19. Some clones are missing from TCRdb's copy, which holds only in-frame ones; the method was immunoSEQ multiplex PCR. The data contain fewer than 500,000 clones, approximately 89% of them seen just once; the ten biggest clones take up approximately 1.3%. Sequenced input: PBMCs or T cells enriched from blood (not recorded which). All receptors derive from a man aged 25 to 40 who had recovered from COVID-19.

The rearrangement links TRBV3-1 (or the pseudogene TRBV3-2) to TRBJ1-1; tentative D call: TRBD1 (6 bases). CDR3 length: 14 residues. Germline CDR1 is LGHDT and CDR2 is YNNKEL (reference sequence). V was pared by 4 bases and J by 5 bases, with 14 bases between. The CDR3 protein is CASSLGGLWTEAFF. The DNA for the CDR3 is TGTGCCAGCAGCCTAGGGGGTCTTTGGACTGAAGCTTTCTTT.

The CDR3: CASSVWWGDIQYF. In nucleotides, the CDR3 is TGTGCCAGTAGTGTATGGTGGGGCGACATTCAGTACTTC. J is TRBJ2-4 and V is TRBV19, with a tentative D call TRBD1 (5 bases). Germline-derived CDR1 and CDR2 are LNHDA and SQIVND (reference sequence). V shed 5 bases and J shed 8 bases, with 13 bases lying between them. The CDR3 length is 13 residues.